What follows is one T cell receptor beta chain and its context. The source of the sample is a study of control samples from healthy donors and cancer patients. The germline gives CDR1 GTSNPN, CDR2 SVGIG (reference sequence). The V and J ends lost 3 bases and 6 bases respectively, with 15 bases between them. There are 14 residues in the CDR3. Sequenced by immunoSEQ multiplex PCR; TCRdb stores in-frame clones only, minus some. The table includes 55,000 to 80,000 clones, roughly 89% detected once. The sequence came from a man aged 55 to 70 with colorectal cancer. The chain uses TRBV30 and TRBJ2-4, with D perhaps given as TRBD1 or TRBD2 (5 bases each). Sequencing input: PBMCs. CDR3 amino acids: CAWRVGATLNIQYF. As DNA, the CDR3 is TGTGCCTGGAGGGTCGGGGCGACGCTAAACATTCAGTACTTC.